This TCR beta chain was recorded in a study of vaccination and CD4 T cells after COVID-19. Overall study findings and caveats: SARS-CoV-2-reactive clonotypes showed a nonsignificant median rise from about 22 to 38.

Germline CDR1 reads SEHNR; CDR2 reads FQNEAQ (reference sequence). This CDR3 region has 9 residues. Treatment reported: roughly nine-day PBMC culture with coronavirus spike peptide pools or control peptides (ViraFEST assay). Comments on this clonotype: The antigen is undetermined. An end of the junction differs from the germline gene, which may be a read error.

An Oncomine TCR Beta short-read assay was used to sequence the DNA from cultured CD4+ T cells. TCRdb analysed the PCR reads with MiXCR anew, one entry per CDR3 protein. Here the sample spans more than 9,000 distinct CDR3 sequences, approximately 46% being singletons. The TCR was taken from a human donor who had recovered from COVID-19. The sample taken for sequencing was CD4+ T cells from blood, cultured in vitro. The V and J genes are TRBV7-9 and TRBJ1-1; D is uncertain. The CDR3 DNA sequence: TGTGCCAGCAGCTTACGACCCAACTTT. Its protein product is CASSLRPNF. The complete variable domain, with remaining parts taken from reference TRBV7-9 and TRBJ1-1, reads DTGVSQNPRHKITKRGQNVTFRCDPISEHNRLYWYRQTLGQGPEFLTYFQNEAQLEKSRLLSDRFSAERPKGSFSTLEIQRTEQGDSAMYLCASSLRPNFGQGTRLTVV.